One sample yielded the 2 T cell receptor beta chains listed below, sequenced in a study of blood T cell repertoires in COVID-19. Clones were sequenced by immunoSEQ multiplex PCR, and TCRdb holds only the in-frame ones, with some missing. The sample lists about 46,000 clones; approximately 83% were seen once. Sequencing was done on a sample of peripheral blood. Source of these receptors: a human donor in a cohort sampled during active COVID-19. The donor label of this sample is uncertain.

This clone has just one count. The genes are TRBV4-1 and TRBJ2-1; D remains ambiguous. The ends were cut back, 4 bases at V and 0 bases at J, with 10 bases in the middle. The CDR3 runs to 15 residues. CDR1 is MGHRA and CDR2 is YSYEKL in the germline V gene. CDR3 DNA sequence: TGCGCCAGCAGCCCCCGGGTAAACTCCTACAATGAGCAGTTCTTC. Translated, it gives CASSPRVNSYNEQFF.

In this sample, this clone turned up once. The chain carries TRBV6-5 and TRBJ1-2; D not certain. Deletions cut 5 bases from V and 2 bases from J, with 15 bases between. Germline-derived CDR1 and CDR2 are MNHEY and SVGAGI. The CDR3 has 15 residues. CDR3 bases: TGTGCCAGCAGTCCGGACCCCGGAGGGAACTATGGCTACACCTTC. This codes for CASSPDPGGNYGYTF.